The entry below gives a single TCR beta chain sequence along with its context. The antigen remains undetermined. TCRdb's table, derived via immunoSEQ multiplex PCR, lists solely in-frame clones and lacks some. The repertoire holds more than 45,000 clones, with about 97% as singletons. The sample comes from a study of siplizumab effects on memory and regulatory T cells. Study-wide results and caveats: Significantly reduced by siplizumab was the cumulative frequency of alloreactive sequences, namely those traceable to unstimulated CD4+ memory cells. The diversity of naive T cells seemed greater than that of memory cells, and their alloresponse contribution seemed major. Proof of suppressive function in proliferating Tregs from siplizumab cultures was not established. Naive or memory phenotype was unassignable for roughly 80-96% of proliferating CD4+ or CD8+ clones.

In germline, CDR1 is SGHRS, CDR2 YFSETQ. The CDR3 runs to 14 residues. With 0 bases removed from V and 2 bases from J, the gap between germline ends came to 7 bases. Sequencing was done on a sample of naive CD4+ T cells sorted from blood. The receptor was derived from a human donor in good health. The V and J genes are TRBV5-1 and TRBJ2-3; D is uncertain. The CDR3 DNA reads as TGCGCCAGCAGCTTGGACAAGATCACAGATACGCAGTATTTT. It encodes CASSLDKITDTQYF. The whole variable domain, filled in from reference TRBV5-1 and TRBJ2-3, reads KAGVTQTPRYLIKTRGQQVTLSCSPISGHRSVSWYQQTPGQGLQFLFEYFSETQRNKGNFPGRFSGRQFSNSRSEMNVSTLELGDSALYLCASSLDKITDTQYFGPGTRLTVL.